The sample holds a few counts of the clone carrying this TCR beta chain. Its target is unknown. At collection, donors were nominally healthy, but unrecorded immune exposures were probable. This record belongs to a study of cytomegalovirus exposure and HLA in healthy donors. This CDR3 spans 12 amino acids. Germline CDR1 is SQVTM and CDR2 is ANQGSEA. The V and J ends lost 8 bases and 2 bases respectively, with 12 bases between them. PCR employed 60 Vbeta and 13 Jbeta primers. Method: immunoSEQ multiplex PCR; TCRdb's copy keeps in-frame clones and lacks some. Of about 180,000 clones listed, roughly 85% are singletons. General observations from the study: According to an earlier analysis, most TCR beta V segments yielded productive rearrangements about 87% or about 30% of the time. Solely CMV serostatus was available to characterize immune exposure. The authors listed around 150 TCR beta chains as cytomegalovirus-associated.

The chain is built from TRBV29-1 and TRBJ1-1; maybe TRBD1 (5 bases). The clonotype was recovered from a woman in her forties in good health and CMV-seronegative. Sequenced input: PBMCs. CDR3 amino acids: CSTYRGNTEAFF. CDR3 bases: TGCAGCACCTATAGGGGTAACACTGAAGCTTTCTTT. Combining the CDR3 with reference TRBV29-1 and TRBJ1-1 gives the whole variable domain SAVISQKPSRDICQRGTSLTIQCQVDSQVTMMFWYRQQPGQSLTLIATANQGSEATYESGFVIDKFPISRPNLTFSTLTVSNMSPEDSSIYLCSTYRGNTEAFFGQGTRLTVV.